The present T cell receptor (beta chain) was sequenced within a study of beta chain features in type 1 diabetes. With regard to this clone: As yet, its antigen is unknown.

Overall study results and limits: Junctions at VDJ sites from type 1 diabetes patients had fewer insertions and more deletions. Naive, central memory and Treg TCRB repertoires seemed to resemble each other more closely in patients than they did in healthy donors.

Each donor gave one heparinised blood draw averaging around 120 mL. The CDR3 covers 13 residues. V was shortened by 5 bases and J by 0 bases, with 7 bases between the two germline ends. The germline V gene encodes CDR1 SGHTA and CDR2 FQGTGA. The authors reverse transcribed all of the isolated RNA, so sequencing captured expressed TCRB transcripts. Deep immunoSEQ sequencing covered naive, central memory and regulatory T cell samples. Measured with immunoSEQ multiplex PCR; TCRdb has only the in-frame clones, and not every one. The data hold roughly 140,000 clones, with roughly 53% observed a single time.

V usage is TRBV7-3 and J usage is TRBJ1-1; D remains unclear. The receptor's source is a man aged 18-30 years in good health. The material sequenced was Tregs from blood. CDR3 coding DNA: TGTGCCAGCAGCCTCTTCTTGAACACTGAAGCTTTCTTT. Protein sequence: CASSLFLNTEAFF.